This entry features one T cell receptor beta chain sequence. Its antigen is as yet unknown. Vbeta (60) and Jbeta (13) primers were used in the PCR. The data were produced by immunoSEQ multiplex PCR, yet TCRdb's version contains in-frame clones alone and is incomplete. Of 130,000 or so clones listed, 73% are singletons. This specimen comes from a study of cytomegalovirus exposure and HLA in healthy donors. Study summary: Most donors, 80% to 90% of over 300 genotyped, fell in the Caucasian-associated ancestry cluster.

Study observations and caveats: It was reported in a later analysis that an Asian-associated ancestry cluster showed fewer N-insertions than the approximately 700-donor mean. It was only CMV serostatus that was available as immune exposure information. Researchers reported that three CMV-associated chains were confirmed in vitro as CMV antigen-specific.

The specimen sequenced was PBMCs. The clonotype was recovered from a middle-aged woman in good health and CMV-seropositive.

Here the CDR3 reads CASSPEAYMGSGANVLTF. In DNA form, the CDR3 reads TGTGCCAGCTCACCAGAGGCTTATATGGGCTCTGGGGCCAACGTCCTGACTTTC. J is TRBJ2-6 and V is TRBV18, with D unresolved. The CDR3 is 18 amino acids. Trimming removed 2 bases at V and 0 bases at J, with 14 bases between. Germline V CDR1 and CDR2: KGHSH, LQKENI.